This T cell receptor beta chain was identified during a study of neurological immune-mediated disorders. Study findings and constraints: In HTLV-1-associated myelopathy, TCR clonal expansion was greatest, whereas multiple sclerosis had the least, falling below healthy controls.

The CDR3 sequence is 13 residues long. Trimming stripped 7 bases from V and 2 bases from J, with 9 bases between. CDR1 GTSNPN and CDR2 SVGIG come from the germline V gene (reference sequence). There are a few counts of this clonotype. Its antigen is unidentified. TCRdb recomputed calls from the 5' RACE reads with MiXCR, one row per CDR3 protein. The table lists some 83,000 distinct CDR3 sequences, around 2.6% of them singletons, with roughly 1.2% in the top ten. The origin of this receptor is a woman aged 25 to 39 with multiple sclerosis. The sample consisted of PBMCs. The gene calls are TRBV30 and TRBJ2-6; D is uncertain. DNA of the CDR3: TGTGCCTCCTTACCTCCTGGGGCCAACGTCCTGACTTTC. It codes for CASLPPGANVLTF.